What follows are 2 T cell receptor beta chains derived from one specimen sequenced in a study of T-cell reconstitution after alpha-beta-depleted transplantation in children (dated by TCRdb to about 2016). Libraries were prepared through PCR. Sequencing took place on an Illumina HiSeq 2500. TCR libraries were prepared with molecular barcoding, using unique molecular identifiers to normalize TCRbeta repertoire quantification. The public sequencing data were trimmed at Q25 with fastp and processed into clonotypes with MiXCR by TCRdb, which kept only in-frame beta chains. A single entry per CDR3 protein holds the most common genes and DNA from its merged rows. This sample holds about 600,000 distinct CDR3 sequences; roughly 13% were observed only once. Over 2% of the sample comes from the top ten. In light of the paper, this sample's treatment or condition label describes: allogeneic hematopoietic cell transplantation with graft depleted of TCRalphabeta T cells and CD19 B cells.

The specimen was PBMCs, mostly from graft donor cells, collected 360 days after TCRalphabeta/CD19-depleted stem cell transplant. These receptors were obtained from a male patient aged 10 to 17 who had a stem cell transplant for acute myeloid leukemia, so the T cells may come from the graft donor.

This rearrangement joins TRBV27 to TRBJ2-7; D gene uncertain. The CDR3 covers 14 residues. Deletions cut 4 bases from V and 3 bases from J, with 13 bases between. The germline gives CDR1 MNHEY, CDR2 SMNVEV (reference sequence). DNA for the CDR3: TGTGCCAGCAGTTCACTGACCCGGCGCTACGAGCAGTACTTC. This encodes CASSSLTRRYEQYF.

Only a few counts were recorded for this clonotype. The rearrangement uses TRBV9 and TRBJ2-1, with unresolved D. V was clipped by 4 bases and J by 7 bases, with 9 bases between them. The CDR3 is 12 amino acids. Per the germline V gene, CDR1 is SGDLS and CDR2 is YYNGEE. CDR3 loop: CASSPYENEQFF. The CDR3 DNA reads TGTGCCAGCAGCCCTTATGAGAATGAGCAGTTCTTC.